This TCR beta chain was documented in a study of human T cells and chemical hapten exposure (dated by TCRdb to about 2021). Describing the broader study: For sensitization, 2% DPC in acetone was applied to an approximately 2 cm by approximately 2 cm area of upper inner arm skin. Blood samples were taken from patients before sensitization (week 0) and at 2, 6 and about 24 weeks after DPC sensitization. Libraries were pooled for sequencing, and per-sample TCR yields varied mainly because of small differences in library volumes within the pool. Patch testing was performed on the upper back with Finn chambers containing 0.01% DPC, and the patch tests were scored after 6 days according to International Contact Dermatitis Research Group standards. The mostly female patient cohort included alopecia areata with under or over 50% scalp involvement, alopecia totalis and alopecia universalis. About 28 alopecia patients gave blood for TCR sequencing at one to four time points (pre-sensitization, 2, 6 and 24 weeks). The study tracked peripheral blood TCR repertoire changes in vivo during primary and secondary sensitization to the hapten diphenylcyclopropenone (DPC) in alopecia patients. Throughout the roughly 23-week study period, patients were also given weekly therapeutic DPC doses on the scalp.

This clonotype was picked up a small number of times. Its antigen has not been determined. Within one base of it there is no much larger clone, and no base qualities were kept. To prepare the library, RACE was applied. Reads for this sample came from a NextSeq 500. Library preparation attached unique molecular identifiers to individual cDNA molecules for quantitative, reproducible TCR counting. Each blood RNA sample was used to sequence both TCR alpha and TCR beta chains. In the source study's methods: Samples had a median of roughly 87,000 TCRs, with a range from roughly 20,000 to 700,000. V, J and CDR3 annotation of the TCR reads was performed with the Decombinator software suite. For the PS versus PT1 abundance plots, all samples were subsampled to the same number of TCRs (28,000). TCRs were defined as expanded if absent before sensitization and observed at least eight times at the 2-week time point. TCRdb reprocessed the public reads (quality trimming at Q25 with fastp, clone calling with MiXCR) and kept in-frame beta chains. Every CDR3 protein is listed once, alongside the most common genes and DNA of its rows. The V and J calls, along with clone size, are taken from TCRdb and not from the paper's own processing. The sample includes 250,000 to 300,000 distinct CDR3 sequences, with approximately 8% observed a single time. Of the sample, around 1.2% falls within the top ten clones.

The meaning of the sample's time point label: pre-sensitization, week 0. What the treatment or condition label conveys for this sample: therapeutic diphenylcyclopropenone sensitization with weekly scalp DPC. At every patch-test visit, the blood draw took place before the patch test was put on. Patients were eligible if aged 18 to 70, diagnosed with alopecia and judged suitable for DPC therapy, and pregnant patients were excluded. Total RNA was isolated from unfractionated whole blood collected in Tempus Blood RNA tubes. Reading the germline V gene gives CDR1 MNHEY and CDR2 SVGAGI. The CDR3 goes from the cysteine to the phenylalanine over 15 residues. Kept here is only the CDR3 DNA, which spans 45 bases and is read in frame from base 1. V and J are truncated by 6 bases and 0 bases respectively, leaving an intervening sequence of 12 bases. General conclusions and limits of the study: After repeated subsampling, changes were observed in the strength of the expansion versus patch-test correlation and in the threshold at which the correlation became significant. Because every patient had alopecia, a presumed autoimmune disease, the patients' immune response might differ from that of healthy individuals. Significantly more large CDR3 similarity clusters were formed by expanded TCRs than by pre-sensitization or healthy control sets, consistent with antigen-driven responses. DPC sensitization did not change the number of TCRs with a frequency above 1 in 1000, and there was no evidence of changes in global repertoire structure. Patch test score correlated positively with the number of PT1 expanded TCRs, reaching significance at thresholds 8, 16 and 32 but not at 4.

The input for sequencing was whole blood, taken in connection with sensitization to the hapten diphenylcyclopropenone (DPC). The receptor's source is a man younger than 35 with alopecia areata. Some clones in this sample may be carry-over from other donors' samples. The V gene is TRBV6-5 and the J gene is TRBJ1-3; no D gene can be assigned with confidence. The CDR3 here reads CASSSGFSSGNTIYF. The DNA sequence is given as TGTGCCAGCAGCTCCGGATTTAGCTCTGGAAACACCATATATTTT.